This entry lists 27 T cell receptor beta chains sequenced from one sample in a study of blood T cell repertoires in COVID-19. Sequencing was performed with immunoSEQ multiplex PCR; in TCRdb, only in-frame clones are kept and a portion is missing. The sample contains more than 45,000 clones, 85% of which appear only once. The sequencing sample was made of peripheral blood. The receptors come from a human donor in a cohort sampled during active COVID-19.

The chain combines TRBV4-2 with TRBJ1-5, with TRBD1 matching 8 bases. Per the germline V gene, CDR1 is LGHNA and CDR2 is YNFKEQ. The CDR3 is 16 residues long. J gave up 3 bases and V 0 bases, and 4 bases lay outside the gene matches. The DNA for the CDR3 is TGTGCCAGCAGCCAAGAACCGGACAGGGACAATCAGCCCCAGCATTTT. Protein: CASSQEPDRDNQPQHF.

V gene TRBV11-3 combines with J gene TRBJ2-1; a possible D gene is TRBD2 (6 bases). CDR3 length: 15 amino acids. Trimming cost V 1 base and J 4 bases, with 11 bases left between them. CDR1 SGHNT and CDR2 YENEEA come from the germline V gene. CDR3 protein: CASSLGVSGYNEQFF. CDR3 coding DNA: TGTGCCAGCAGCTTAGGAGTTAGCGGATACAATGAGCAGTTCTTC.

The genes are TRBV30 and TRBJ2-7; maybe TRBD2 (6 bases). CDR3 length: 16 residues. CDR1 is GTSNPN and CDR2 is SVGIG in the germline V gene (reference sequence). The V end lost 1 base, the J end lost 1 base, and 17 bases lay between the germline ends. The CDR3 reads CAWSAPNGRPSYEQYF. The CDR3 DNA reads as TGTGCCTGGAGTGCCCCCAATGGGAGGCCGTCCTACGAGCAGTACTTC.

The V gene is TRBV19, the J gene TRBJ1-2; 7 nucleotides line up with TRBD1. This CDR3 region has 15 residues. V trimming: 5 bases; J trimming: 4 bases; junction bases outside the gene matches: 10. The V gene's germline CDR1 is LNHDA and CDR2 SQIVND (reference sequence). The CDR3 coding sequence is TGTGCCAGTAGTGCCTTGGGACAGATCCCCTATGGCTACACCTTC. Encoded protein: CASSALGQIPYGYTF.

This chain joins TRBV30 and TRBJ2-2; 9 bases are shared with TRBD2. Germline V gives CDR1 GTSNPN, CDR2 SVGIG (reference sequence). The V segment lost 1 base and the J segment 4 bases; nucleotides outside the gene matches: 4. The CDR3 covers 15 residues. The DNA of the CDR3 is TGTGCCTGGAGTGGGACTAGCGTGAGCACCGGGGAGCTGTTTTTT. It codes for CAWSGTSVSTGELFF.

This chain uses TRBV5-1 with TRBJ1-2; D possibly corresponds to TRBD1 (5 bases). CDR1 is SGHRS, CDR2 YFSETQ, per germline. This CDR3 is 15 amino acids long. V gave up 0 bases and J gave up 4 bases, with 13 bases separating them. For the CDR3, the DNA is TGCGCCAGCAGCTTGGCCCGAACAGGCCCCTATGGCTACACCTTC. Amino acid sequence: CASSLARTGPYGYTF.

The gene calls are TRBV7-9 and TRBJ1-1; D remains unclear. The V gene lost 5 bases and the J gene lost 3 bases, with 7 bases spanning the gap. The CDR3 runs 12 residues. The germline V gene encodes CDR1 SEHNR and CDR2 FQNEAQ (reference sequence). The CDR3 nucleotides read TGTGCCAGCAGCCCCCGGGACACTGAAGCTTTCTTT. Protein product: CASSPRDTEAFF.

The chain combines TRBV15 with TRBJ2-7, with D tentatively TRBD2 (6 bases). Looked up from germline, CDR1 is LNHNV and CDR2 is YYDKDF (reference sequence). V lost 4 bases to trimming and J lost 3 bases, with 13 bases between them. CDR3 length: 14 residues. The CDR3 spells CATSKRAGSYEQYF. Written as DNA, the CDR3 is TGTGCCACCAGCAAAAGGGCGGGGAGCTACGAGCAGTACTTC.

The chain is built from TRBV7-9 and TRBJ2-7; 15 bases agree with TRBD2. Germline assignment: CDR1 SEHNR and CDR2 FQNEAQ (reference sequence). CDR3 size: 18 residues. Losses at the gene ends were 5 bases for V and 5 bases for J; bases not matched to a gene: 13. This chain's CDR3 is CASSLGLAGGQIADEQYF. In nucleotides, the CDR3 is TGTGCCAGCAGCCTTGGACTAGCGGGAGGGCAAATTGCCGACGAGCAGTACTTC.

This clone was recorded once. V and J are TRBV6-6 and TRBJ2-7; 9 bases match TRBD2. The CDR3 covers 14 residues. V gave up 2 bases and J gave up 2 bases; unmatched junction bases: 1. Germline V gene lookup returns CDR1 MNHNY and CDR2 SVGAGI (reference sequence). The CDR3 sequence: CASSYPSGTYEQYF. In DNA form, the CDR3 reads TGTGCCAGCAGTTACCCTAGCGGGACCTACGAGCAGTACTTC.

V is TRBV10-3 and J is TRBJ2-1; 8 nucleotides agree with TRBD1. Germline CDR1 and CDR2: ENHRY and SYGVKD. The CDR3 extends over 14 amino acids. The junction had 12 bases not matched to a gene; V was cut back by 10 bases and J by 7 bases. In nucleotides, the CDR3 is TGTGCCACCCCGAGGCAGGGGGCAGGTAATGAGCAGTTCTTC. Protein product: CATPRQGAGNEQFF.

The chain is built from TRBV29-1 and TRBJ2-7, with a tentative D call TRBD2 (5 bases). The CDR3 loop spans 13 amino acids. Germline V lookup: CDR1 SQVTM, CDR2 ANQGSEA. Trimming pared 1 base from V and 9 bases from J, leaving 16 bases between. DNA for the CDR3: TGCAGCGTTGAAGGAGCTTTTTTCGGAGGGCAGTACTTC. Amino acids: CSVEGAFFGGQYF.

This chain connects TRBV5-1 to TRBJ2-5, with 8 nucleotides matching TRBD1. The germline gives CDR1 SGHRS, CDR2 YFSETQ. The CDR3 extends over 15 amino acids. V was clipped by 2 bases and J by 0 bases; unmatched bases: 3. For the CDR3, the DNA is TGCGCCAGCAGCTTAGGACAGGGTTACCAAGAGACCCAGTACTTC. Translating gives CASSLGQGYQETQYF.

The chain employs TRBV5-1 and TRBJ2-7; 9 bases agree with TRBD2. The V and J ends lost 4 bases and 2 bases, in that order; junction bases with no gene match: 7. The CDR3 runs to 15 residues. Germline V gene sequence: CDR1 SGHRS, CDR2 YFSETQ. The CDR3 DNA sequence: TGCGCCAGCAGCCAGACTAGCGGCGCTACCTACGAGCAGTACTTC. Amino acids: CASSQTSGATYEQYF. The full variable domain, completed using reference TRBV5-1 and TRBJ2-7, is KAGVTQTPRYLIKTRGQQVTLSCSPISGHRSVSWYQQTPGQGLQFLFEYFSETQRNKGNFPGRFSGRQFSNSRSEMNVSTLELGDSALYLCASSQTSGATYEQYFGPGTRLTVT.

This rearrangement joins TRBV6-6 to TRBJ2-1; 16 bases align to TRBD2. Trimming took 4 bases from V and 8 from J; bases not matched to a gene: 2. Germline V lookup: CDR1 MNHNY, CDR2 SVGAGI (reference sequence). The CDR3 is 15 residues long. CDR3 in DNA: TGTGCCAGCAGTTTCGGGACTAGCGGGGGGGATGAGCAGTTCTTC. Protein: CASSFGTSGGDEQFF.

This chain joins TRBV7-9 and TRBJ1-4; TRBD1 agrees at 8 bases. With 4 bases clipped from V and 2 bases from J, the junction kept 6 bases outside the gene matches. The CDR3 loop spans 16 amino acids. From germline, CDR1 is SEHNR and CDR2 FQNEAQ (reference sequence). The DNA of the CDR3 is TGTGCCAGCAGCTCTACAGGGGGGTACACTAATGAAAAACTGTTTTTT. This gives the protein CASSSTGGYTNEKLFF.

The V gene is TRBV18, the J gene TRBJ1-1; perhaps TRBD1 as D (6 bases). Germline loops: CDR1 KGHSH, CDR2 LQKENI. V was clipped by 4 bases and J by 5 bases, with 20 bases between them. The CDR3 covers 16 residues. CDR3 region: CASSLSTGRVGTEAFF. In DNA, the CDR3 is TGTGCCAGCTCACTTTCAACAGGGAGGGTGGGTACTGAAGCTTTCTTT.

The rearrangement joins TRBV4-1 to TRBJ2-1; TRBD1 is a possible D gene (6 bases). Trimming removed 1 base at V and 3 bases at J, with 16 bases between. The V gene's germline CDR1 is MGHRA and CDR2 YSYEKL. The CDR3 is 17 residues long. CDR3 in amino acids: CASSQGRGGFGYNEQFF. Written as DNA, the CDR3 is TGCGCCAGCAGCCAAGGAAGAGGGGGTTTCGGCTACAATGAGCAGTTCTTC.

The count of this clone is one. The chain employs TRBV3-1 (or the pseudogene TRBV3-2) and TRBJ2-1, with D perhaps TRBD2 (5 bases). CDR1 is LGHDT, CDR2 YNNKEL, per germline (reference sequence). Trimming left V 2 bases short and J 4 bases short, with 9 bases between. There are 14 residues in the CDR3. CDR3 in DNA: TGTGCCAGCAGCCAAAATCGAGGGTACAATGAGCAGTTCTTC. Its protein product is CASSQNRGYNEQFF.

This sequence joins TRBV9 and TRBJ2-2; no firm D call. With 0 bases removed from V and 1 base from J, the gap between germline ends came to 4 bases. The CDR3 spans 14 residues. Germline V gene sequence: CDR1 SGDLS, CDR2 YYNGEE. The CDR3 sequence: CASSVAVNTGELFF. CDR3 DNA: TGTGCCAGCAGCGTAGCCGTGAACACCGGGGAGCTGTTTTTT.

The chain carries TRBV5-1 and TRBJ1-5; D is ambiguous. Trimming removed 0 bases from V and 3 bases from J, with 7 bases in between. Germline values: CDR1 SGHRS, CDR2 YFSETQ. The CDR3 extends over 14 amino acids. CDR3 sequence reads: CASSLVGPNQPQHF. The CDR3 DNA follows: TGCGCCAGCAGCTTGGTGGGCCCCAATCAGCCCCAGCATTTT.

V is TRBV19 and J is TRBJ1-5; no reliable D call. With 0 bases removed from V and 5 bases from J, the gap between germline ends came to 5 bases. The CDR3 is 13 amino acids. Per the germline V gene, CDR1 is LNHDA and CDR2 is SQIVND (reference sequence). CDR3 in amino acids: CASSIDRDQPQHF. The CDR3 DNA is TGTGCCAGTAGTATAGATCGGGATCAGCCCCAGCATTTT.

This clone was observed a single time. The chain combines TRBV28 with TRBJ2-1; 9 nucleotides align to TRBD2. From germline, CDR1 is MDHEN and CDR2 SYDVKM. CDR3 length: 15 amino acids. V lost 6 bases and J lost 8; bases outside the gene matches: 11. The CDR3 region is CASSQPGLAVDEQFF. For the CDR3, the DNA is TGTGCCAGCAGCCAGCCGGGACTAGCTGTAGATGAGCAGTTCTTC.

This clone has a single count. The chain links TRBV5-4 to TRBJ1-2; D gene uncertain. The V gene lost 1 base and the J gene lost 6 bases, with 4 bases spanning the gap. The CDR3 covers 11 residues. CDR1 is SGHNT and CDR2 is YYREEE in the germline V gene (reference sequence). The DNA of the CDR3 is TGTGCCAGCAGCTTGAGAGATGGCTACACCTTC. It codes for CASSLRDGYTF.

The CDR3 bases are TGTGCCAGCAGTTACGACAACATGAACACTGAAGCTTTCTTT. Protein sequence: CASSYDNMNTEAFF. The rearrangement joins TRBV6-5 to TRBJ1-1; D call uncertain. Trimming shortened V by 2 bases and J by 0 bases, and 7 bases separated the two germline ends. The CDR3 runs to 14 residues. Germline V lookup: CDR1 MNHEY, CDR2 SVGAGI.

The genes are TRBV29-1 and TRBJ2-7; D is unclear. Trimming left V 5 bases short and J 5 bases short, with 10 bases between. The CDR3 totals 11 residues. Looked up from germline, CDR1 is SQVTM and CDR2 is ANQGSEA. The CDR3 DNA is TGCAGCGTTCGCCAAGCGCACGAGCAGTACTTC. Its protein product is CSVRQAHEQYF.

This clone has only a few counts. V gene TRBV18 combines with J gene TRBJ1-2, with a tentative D call TRBD1 (5 bases). Trimming took 0 bases from V and 7 from J, leaving 15 bases between them. The CDR3 is 15 residues long. Germline V gives CDR1 KGHSH, CDR2 LQKENI. The CDR3 loop reads CASSPPSEGASGYTF. DNA for the CDR3: TGTGCCAGCTCACCACCGAGCGAAGGGGCGAGTGGCTACACCTTC. The whole variable domain, remainder taken from reference TRBV18 and TRBJ1-2, is NAGVMQNPRHLVRRRGQEARLRCSPMKGHSHVYWYRQLPEEGLKFMVYLQKENIIDESGMPKERFSAEFPKEGPSILRIQQVVRGDSAAYFCASSPPSEGASGYTFGSGTRLTVV.